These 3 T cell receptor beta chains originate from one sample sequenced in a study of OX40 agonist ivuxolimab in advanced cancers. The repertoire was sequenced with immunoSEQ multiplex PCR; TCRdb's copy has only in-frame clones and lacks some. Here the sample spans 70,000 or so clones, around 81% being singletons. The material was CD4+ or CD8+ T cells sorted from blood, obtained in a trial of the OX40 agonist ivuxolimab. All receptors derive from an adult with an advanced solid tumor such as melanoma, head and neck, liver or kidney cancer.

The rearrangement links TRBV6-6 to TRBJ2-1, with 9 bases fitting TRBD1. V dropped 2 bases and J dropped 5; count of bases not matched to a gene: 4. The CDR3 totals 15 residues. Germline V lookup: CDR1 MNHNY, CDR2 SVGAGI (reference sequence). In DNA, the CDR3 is TGTGCCAGCAGTTACGAGGGACAGGGTAACAATGAGCAGTTCTTC. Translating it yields CASSYEGQGNNEQFF.

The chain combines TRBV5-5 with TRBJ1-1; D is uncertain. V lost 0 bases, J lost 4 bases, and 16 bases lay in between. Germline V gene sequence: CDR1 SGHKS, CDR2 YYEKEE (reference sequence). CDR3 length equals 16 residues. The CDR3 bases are TGTGCCAGCAGCTTGGCCCCACCGACCGAGGGCACTGAAGCTTTCTTT. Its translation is CASSLAPPTEGTEAFF.

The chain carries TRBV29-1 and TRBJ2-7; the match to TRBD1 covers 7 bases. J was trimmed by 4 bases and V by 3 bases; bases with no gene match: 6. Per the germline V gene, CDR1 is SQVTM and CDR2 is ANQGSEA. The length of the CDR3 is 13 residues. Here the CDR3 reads CSVDSDRDYEQYV. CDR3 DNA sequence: TGCAGCGTTGACAGTGACAGGGATTACGAGCAGTACGTC.